What follows are 26 T cell receptor beta chains derived from one specimen sequenced in a study of blood T cell repertoires in COVID-19. The data were produced by immunoSEQ multiplex PCR, yet TCRdb's version contains in-frame clones alone and is incomplete. The sample yields about 260,000 clones, about 90% seen once. Material: PBMCs or T cells enriched from blood (not recorded which). The receptors come from a woman aged 30 to 39 with acute COVID-19.

V and J are TRBV5-4 and TRBJ1-4; 9 bases match TRBD1. The CDR3 has 15 residues. V dropped 4 bases and J dropped 2; count of bases not matched to a gene: 3. From germline, CDR1 is SGHNT and CDR2 YYREEE (reference sequence). The CDR3 is CASSVTGGTNEKLFF. In DNA form, the CDR3 reads TGTGCCAGCAGCGTCACAGGGGGCACTAATGAAAAACTGTTTTTT.

This clone was counted once. This chain connects TRBV9 to TRBJ1-2, with D hard to call. Germline assignment: CDR1 SGDLS and CDR2 YYNGEE. The V end was cut by 7 bases, the J end by 6 bases, with 13 bases between. The CDR3 consists of 12 residues. The CDR3 DNA reads TGTGCCAGCTACCCAGCCCAGGATGGCTACACCTTC. Protein product: CASYPAQDGYTF.

This chain uses TRBV7-8 with TRBJ1-3; D possibly corresponds to TRBD1 (5 bases). The germline gives CDR1 SGHVS, CDR2 FQNEAQ. The V end lost 3 bases, the J end lost 0 bases, and 15 bases lay between the germline ends. The CDR3 covers 17 residues. The CDR3 loop reads CASSLVGTAYSGNTIYF. In nucleotides, the CDR3 is TGTGCCAGCAGCTTGGTGGGGACTGCGTACTCTGGAAACACCATATATTTT.

The genes are TRBV29-1 and TRBJ2-2; TRBD1 might be the D (6 bases). Per the germline V gene, CDR1 is SQVTM and CDR2 is ANQGSEA. The V end was cut by 5 bases, the J end by 5 bases, with 15 bases between. The CDR3 sequence is 14 residues long. The CDR3: CSVRQAERTGELFF. The CDR3 bases are TGCAGCGTTCGACAGGCGGAACGGACCGGGGAGCTGTTTTTT.

This rearrangement joins TRBV6-5 to TRBJ2-7; 12 nucleotides line up with TRBD2. CDR1 and CDR2 (germline): MNHEY, SVGAGI. CDR3 length equals 16 residues. J lost 5 bases, V lost 2 bases, and 7 bases had no gene match. CDR3 region: CASSYGLAGGRNEQYF. CDR3 in DNA: TGTGCCAGCAGTTACGGGCTAGCGGGAGGGCGGAACGAGCAGTACTTC.

The V gene is TRBV29-1, the J gene TRBJ2-3; 9 bases agree with TRBD1. The CDR3 sequence is 15 residues long. Per germline, CDR1 SQVTM and CDR2 ANQGSEA. J was trimmed by 2 bases and V by 6 bases; bases with no gene match: 9. CDR3 DNA: TGCAGCGTCGCGGGACAGGGAGATTACACAGATACGCAGTATTTT. Protein sequence: CSVAGQGDYTDTQYF.

The rearrangement uses TRBV11-3 and TRBJ2-1; 14 bases align to TRBD2. V trimming: 4 bases; J trimming: 8 bases; junction bases outside the gene matches: 4. Germline V gives CDR1 SGHNT, CDR2 YENEEA. CDR3 length: 15 residues. The DNA of the CDR3 is TGTGCCAGCAGCTCGGGACTAGCGGGAGTGGATGAGCAGTTCTTC. This translates into CASSSGLAGVDEQFF.

The chain has TRBV27 and TRBJ2-1; 8 bases fit TRBD2. V lost 2 bases to trimming and J lost 7 bases; unmatched junction nucleotides: 16. CDR1 is MNHEY and CDR2 is SMNVEV in the germline V gene (reference sequence). This CDR3 region has 18 residues. Here the CDR3 reads CASSLISGRAAYYNEQFF. Written as DNA, the CDR3 is TGTGCCAGCAGTTTAATCTCCGGGAGGGCCGCATACTATAATGAGCAGTTCTTC.

The CDR3 bases are TGTGCCAGTAGTATGGGGACAAGCAATCAGCCCCAGCATTTT. Translating gives CASSMGTSNQPQHF. V is TRBV19 and J is TRBJ1-5, with a weak D call TRBD1 (6 bases). The CDR3 runs to 14 residues. From germline, CDR1 is LNHDA and CDR2 SQIVND (reference sequence). V lost 3 bases and J 1 base, leaving 7 bases between the germline ends.

The rearrangement joins TRBV5-1 to TRBJ2-7; perhaps TRBD1 as D (6 bases). The CDR3 is made up of 13 amino acids. CDR1 is SGHRS, CDR2 YFSETQ, per germline. Between the trimmed V and J ends, which lost 5 bases and 0 bases, there was a span of 9 bases. The DNA for the CDR3 is TGCGCCAGCAGTCAGGACAGCTCCTACGAGCAGTACTTC. Translation: CASSQDSSYEQYF.

The chain joins TRBV15 to TRBJ2-7, with 9 nucleotides matching TRBD1. Germline lookup yields CDR1 LNHNV and CDR2 YYDKDF (reference sequence). Trimming removed 0 bases from V and 3 bases from J; junction bases left unmatched: 3. CDR3 length equals 15 residues. This CDR3 is CATSRDQGQGYEQYF. The CDR3 DNA is TGTGCCACCAGCAGAGATCAGGGACAGGGCTACGAGCAGTACTTC.

CDR3 region: CASSLRGALSTEAFF. In nucleotides, the CDR3 is TGTGCCAGCAGTTTACGGGGTGCCCTGAGCACTGAAGCTTTCTTT. V and J are TRBV28 and TRBJ1-1; D is unresolved. Germline CDR1 and CDR2: MDHEN and SYDVKM. This CDR3 contains 15 residues. V was cut by 2 bases and J by 4 bases, with 14 bases left in between.

The CDR3 sequence: CASSPPPGNQETQYF. The CDR3 nucleotides are TGTGCCAGCAGCCCCCCACCAGGAAACCAAGAGACCCAGTACTTC. This rearrangement joins TRBV11-2 to TRBJ2-5; D is unclear. The germline gives CDR1 SGHAT, CDR2 FQNNGV. The CDR3 is 15 residues long. V dropped 5 bases and J dropped 0 bases, with 13 bases sitting between them.

J is TRBJ2-7 and V is TRBV29-1; 9 positions agree with TRBD1. The CDR3 totals 13 residues. J gave up 6 bases and V 5 bases, and 8 bases lay outside the gene matches. The germline V gene encodes CDR1 SQVTM and CDR2 ANQGSEA. The CDR3 loop is CSVPDRGGGEQYF. The CDR3 DNA follows: TGCAGCGTTCCCGACAGGGGGGGAGGCGAGCAGTACTTC.

The rearrangement joins TRBV5-7 to TRBJ1-5, with D unclear. TRBV5-7 is recorded as an ORF, its role being uncertain. The CDR3 spans 12 residues. V was pared by 4 bases and J by 9 bases, with 11 bases between. The CDR3 loop is CASSHPFGPQHF. The DNA of the CDR3 is TGTGCCAGCAGCCACCCTTTCGGGCCCCAGCATTTT.

The V and J genes are TRBV3-1 (or the pseudogene TRBV3-2) and TRBJ1-1; TRBD1 agrees at 11 bases. The V and J ends lost 4 bases and 3 bases, in that order; junction bases with no gene match: 4. Per the germline V gene, CDR1 is LGHDT and CDR2 is YNNKEL (reference sequence). This CDR3 has 15 residues. CDR3 residues: CASSLQGQGDTEAFF. In nucleotides, the CDR3 is TGTGCCAGCAGCCTTCAGGGACAGGGGGACACTGAAGCTTTCTTT.

The chain carries TRBV27 and TRBJ1-1; 7 positions match TRBD1. Trimming took 3 bases from V and 1 from J; bases not matched to a gene: 5. The germline CDR1 and CDR2 sequences are MNHEY and SMNVEV (reference sequence). The CDR3 contains 15 residues. CDR3 protein: CASSFGGDRNTEAFF. The CDR3 DNA reads as TGTGCCAGCAGTTTTGGTGGGGACAGGAACACTGAAGCTTTCTTT.

V gene TRBV24-1 combines with J gene TRBJ2-1; 9 bases fit TRBD2. CDR3 length: 14 amino acids. Looked up from germline, CDR1 is KGHDR and CDR2 is SFDVKD. The ends lost 9 bases at V and 4 bases at J; junction bases unmatched: 6. Written as DNA, the CDR3 is TGTGCCACCCGAGCAACTAGCGGGTACAATGAGCAGTTCTTC. Protein sequence: CATRATSGYNEQFF.

This chain joins TRBV18 and TRBJ2-7; the D gene is possibly TRBD2 (6 bases). V gave up 3 bases and J gave up 0 bases, with 12 bases separating them. This CDR3 has 15 amino acids. CDR1 and CDR2 (germline): KGHSH, LQKENI. DNA of the CDR3: TGTGCCAGCTCACCGGCGGGGCCGAGCTCCTACGAGCAGTACTTC. Its translation is CASSPAGPSSYEQYF.

The rearrangement uses TRBV11-3 and TRBJ2-3, with TRBD2 matching over 9 bases. Looked up from germline, CDR1 is SGHNT and CDR2 is YENEEA. V shed 1 base, J shed 4 bases, and the junction held 3 bases outside the gene matches. The CDR3 extends over 15 amino acids. For the CDR3, the DNA is TGTGCCAGCAGCTTAGCTAGCGGGATTTCAGATACGCAGTATTTT. This codes for CASSLASGISDTQYF.

This chain uses TRBV29-1 with TRBJ1-1; D perhaps matches TRBD1 (6 bases). V lost 7 bases, J lost 3 bases, and 9 bases lay in between. Germline V gene sequence: CDR1 SQVTM, CDR2 ANQGSEA. The CDR3 covers 11 residues. CDR3 coding DNA: TGCAGCGGGGGGGCTGACACTGAAGCTTTCTTT. Translating it yields CSGGADTEAFF.

The V call is TRBV5-1, the J call TRBJ2-3; D might be TRBD2 (6 bases). Germline V gives CDR1 SGHRS, CDR2 YFSETQ. The CDR3 is 16 residues long. V lost 0 bases and J 0 bases, leaving 11 bases between the germline ends. CDR3 residues: CASSLVTGVSTDTQYF. The CDR3 DNA sequence: TGCGCCAGCAGCTTGGTGACGGGGGTTAGCACAGATACGCAGTATTTT. Based on the CDR3 plus reference TRBV5-1 and TRBJ2-3, the full variable domain is KAGVTQTPRYLIKTRGQQVTLSCSPISGHRSVSWYQQTPGQGLQFLFEYFSETQRNKGNFPGRFSGRQFSNSRSEMNVSTLELGDSALYLCASSLVTGVSTDTQYFGPGTRLTVL.

To note about this clone: Distinct nucleotide sequences in the sample also encode this CDR3. The rearrangement joins TRBV18 to TRBJ1-1; D is possibly TRBD1 (5 bases). The CDR3 runs 13 residues. The V end was cut by 6 bases, the J end by 4 bases, with 12 bases between. Germline CDR1 and CDR2: KGHSH and LQKENI. CDR3: CASSPRDSTEAFF. CDR3 nucleotide sequence: TGTGCCAGCTCTCCCAGGGATTCCACTGAAGCTTTCTTT.

The chain is built from TRBV6-6 and TRBJ2-7, with 9 bases that match TRBD1. CDR3 length: 13 amino acids. Trimming cost V 5 bases and J 5 bases; bases outside gene matches: 4. The germline gives CDR1 MNHNY, CDR2 SVGAGI (reference sequence). CDR3 nucleotides: TGTGCCAGCAGTCGGGACAGGGTAGACGAGCAGTACTTC. Translation gives CASSRDRVDEQYF.

The rearrangement uses TRBV30 and TRBJ2-7, with a weak D call TRBD2 (6 bases). The germline V gene has CDR1 GTSNPN and CDR2 SVGIG (reference sequence). The CDR3 loop spans 12 amino acids. Trimming removed 4 bases at V and 0 bases at J, with 7 bases between. The CDR3 DNA reads TGTGCCTGGACCGGGAGCTCCTACGAGCAGTACTTC. Translation gives CAWTGSSYEQYF.

V usage is TRBV29-1 and J usage is TRBJ2-5; TRBD1 is a possible D gene (7 bases). V dropped 6 bases and J dropped 2 bases, with 22 bases sitting between them. CDR1 and CDR2 (germline): SQVTM, ANQGSEA. The CDR3 totals 16 residues. The CDR3 DNA follows: TGCAGCGTGATTTATTCGGGGGACAGCGAACAAGAGACCCAGTACTTC. Protein sequence: CSVIYSGDSEQETQYF.